These 18 T cell receptor beta chains came from one sample sequenced in a study of blood T cell repertoires in COVID-19. The assay was immunoSEQ multiplex PCR, and TCRdb's table has in-frame clones only and misses some. The repertoire has approximately 71,000 clones, around 84% of them found once; the top ten carry more than 3.5%. Sequenced input: peripheral blood. The receptors here all came from a middle-aged man with acute or convalescent COVID-19.

The chain joins TRBV9 to TRBJ1-3; D unclear. The CDR3 sequence is 14 residues long. Germline-derived CDR1 and CDR2 are SGDLS and YYNGEE. V shed 0 bases and J shed 3 bases, with 7 bases lying between them. The CDR3 region has the DNA TGTGCCAGCAGCGTAGGAGGGTTTGGAAACACCATATATTTT. As protein: CASSVGGFGNTIYF.

The J gene is TRBJ2-7, the V gene TRBV28, with 9 bases lining up with TRBD1. With V trimmed by 5 bases and J by 2 bases, 7 bases remained unmatched. This CDR3 is built from 15 residues. Germline CDR1 reads MDHEN; CDR2 reads SYDVKM. In DNA, the CDR3 is TGTGCCAGCAGTACAACCGGGACAGGGACCTACGAGCAGTACTTC. Protein: CASSTTGTGTYEQYF. Complete variable domain (other parts from reference TRBV28 and TRBJ2-7): DVKVTQSSRYLVKRTGEKVFLECVQDMDHENMFWYRQDPGLGLRLIYFSYDVKMKEKGDIPEGYSVSREKKERFSLILESASTNQTSMYLCASSTTGTGTYEQYFGPGTRLTVT.

For this clone: The junction and the germline gene differ at one end; a read error may be behind it. V gene TRBV7-7 combines with J gene TRBJ2-5, with 8 positions matching TRBD2. Per germline, CDR1 SSHAT and CDR2 FNYEAQ (reference sequence). This CDR3 is 17 amino acids long. The CDR3 spells CASSLGLTSGNQETQYF. CDR3 in DNA: TGTGCTAGCAGCTTAGGCCTCACTAGCGGAAACCAAGAGACCCAGTACTTC.

This sequence joins TRBV4-2 and TRBJ2-4, with 8 bases fitting TRBD1. Germline trimming cut 5 bases from V and 1 base from J; bases unmatched to any gene: 7. The CDR3 is 16 residues long. Germline loops: CDR1 LGHNA, CDR2 YNFKEQ. CDR3: CASSSRTGLAKNIQYF. The CDR3 DNA is TGTGCCAGCAGCTCCCGGACAGGGCTTGCCAAAAACATTCAGTACTTC.

This chain connects TRBV7-4 to TRBJ1-1; no definite D call. In germline, CDR1 is SGHVT, CDR2 SQSDAQ. V dropped 5 bases and J dropped 7 bases, with 14 bases sitting between them. The CDR3 is made up of 13 amino acids. The DNA for the CDR3 is TGTGCCAGCAGCGAACACGGACGGGATGAAGCTTTCTTT. This translates into CASSEHGRDEAFF.

The chain joins TRBV18 to TRBJ2-7; D call uncertain. V was clipped by 0 bases and J by 1 base, with 7 bases between them. The V gene's germline CDR1 is KGHSH and CDR2 LQKENI. The CDR3 is 14 amino acids. CDR3: CASSPPSVSYEQYF. In DNA form, the CDR3 reads TGTGCCAGCTCACCACCGTCAGTGTCCTACGAGCAGTACTTC.

The chain carries TRBV19 and TRBJ2-5; 7 nucleotides match TRBD1. The CDR3 sequence is 13 residues long. CDR1 LNHDA and CDR2 SQIVND come from the germline V gene (reference sequence). V shed 4 bases, J shed 4 bases, and the junction held 3 bases outside the gene matches. CDR3 DNA sequence: TGTGCCAGTAGTAAAGGACAGGCAGAGACCCAGTACTTC. This encodes CASSKGQAETQYF.

The V call is TRBV5-4, the J call TRBJ1-2; TRBD1 matches 9 bases. V lost 3 bases and J lost 6; bases outside the gene matches: 9. CDR1 and CDR2 from the germline V gene are SGHNT and YYREEE (reference sequence). The CDR3 spans 15 residues. The CDR3 sequence is CASSSGTGPSHGYTF. CDR3 in DNA: TGTGCCAGCAGCTCAGGGACAGGGCCGAGCCATGGCTACACCTTC.

This chain links TRBV30 with TRBJ1-1, with D hard to call. The ends were cut back, 4 bases at V and 10 bases at J, with 10 bases in the middle. The CDR3 covers 10 residues. Germline V gene data show CDR1 as GTSNPN and CDR2 as SVGIG (reference sequence). CDR3 loop: CAWMSIGAFF. In nucleotides, the CDR3 is TGTGCCTGGATGTCCATCGGAGCTTTCTTT.

This rearrangement joins TRBV19 to TRBJ1-2, with D possibly TRBD1 on 6 matching bases. This CDR3 is 17 amino acids long. Trimming cost V 3 bases and J 2 bases, with 19 bases left between them. Germline-derived CDR1 and CDR2 are LNHDA and SQIVND (reference sequence). The CDR3 loop is CASSIPRTASLNYGYTF. The CDR3 DNA reads as TGTGCCAGTAGTATTCCGAGGACAGCATCCCTAAACTATGGCTACACCTTC.

The DNA for the CDR3 is TGTGCCAGCAGTCAGACAGGGATCTATGGCTACACCTTC. This sequence encodes CASSQTGIYGYTF. The gene calls are TRBV2 and TRBJ1-2, with 7 bases fitting TRBD1. V shed 5 bases, J shed 4 bases, and the junction held 4 bases outside the gene matches. This CDR3 spans 13 amino acids. CDR1 and CDR2 from the germline V gene are SNHLY and FYNNEI.

CDR3 residues: CASSIGGSQKTQYF. Written as DNA, the CDR3 is TGTGCCAGTAGTATAGGAGGTTCTCAGAAGACCCAGTACTTC. The chain employs TRBV19 and TRBJ2-5; D not resolved. There are 14 residues in the CDR3. Looked up from germline, CDR1 is LNHDA and CDR2 is SQIVND (reference sequence). Trimming removed 1 base at V and 6 bases at J, with 12 bases between.

The chain is built from TRBV6-5 and TRBJ1-5, with TRBD1 as a possible D gene (6 bases). V gave up 4 bases and J gave up 4 bases, with 11 bases separating them. Per germline, CDR1 MNHEY and CDR2 SVGAGI. The CDR3 is made up of 14 amino acids. In DNA form, the CDR3 reads TGTGCCAGCAGTTTAAACAGGGAAAATCAGCCCCAGCATTTT. Residues: CASSLNRENQPQHF.

V and J are TRBV6-6 and TRBJ2-7; 8 bases are a match to TRBD1. The CDR3 length is 15 residues. Trimming at V came to 1 base and at J to 5 bases, leaving 7 bases not matched to a gene. CDR1 and CDR2 from the germline V gene are MNHNY and SVGAGI (reference sequence). DNA of the CDR3: TGTGCCAGCAGTTACTGGACAGGGAGCGTCGACGAGCAGTACTTC. This codes for CASSYWTGSVDEQYF.

The genes are TRBV25-1 and TRBJ1-1; 9 bases are shared with TRBD1. The ends lost 5 bases at V and 5 bases at J; junction bases unmatched: 3. Germline CDR1 reads MGHDK; CDR2 reads SYGVNS. There are 13 residues in the CDR3. CDR3 sequence: CASSTGGRTEAFF. The CDR3 DNA follows: TGTGCCAGCAGTACAGGGGGCAGAACTGAAGCTTTCTTT. The variable domain in full, completed from reference TRBV25-1 and TRBJ1-1, reads EADIYQTPRYLVIGTGKKITLECSQTMGHDKMYWYQQDPGMELHLIHYSYGVNSTEKGDLSSESTVSRIRTEHFPLTLESARPSHTSQYLCASSTGGRTEAFFGQGTRLTVV.

The chain has TRBV27 and TRBJ2-1; 8 bases are a match to TRBD2. Looked up from germline, CDR1 is MNHEY and CDR2 is SMNVEV (reference sequence). Germline trimming cut 4 bases from V and 8 bases from J; bases unmatched to any gene: 4. This CDR3 spans 13 amino acids. The CDR3, as DNA: TGTGCCAGCAGTTCCCTAGCGGGCTATGAGCAGTTCTTC. It is translated as CASSSLAGYEQFF.

The chain combines TRBV9 with TRBJ2-7, with no clear D. Deletions cut 3 bases from V and 4 bases from J, with 17 bases between. Germline loops: CDR1 SGDLS, CDR2 YYNGEE. This CDR3 is built from 15 residues. The CDR3 spells CASSALPGLEYEQYF. DNA of the CDR3: TGTGCCAGCAGCGCCCTACCGGGTCTAGAGTACGAGCAGTACTTC.

This rearrangement joins TRBV18 to TRBJ2-6, with D tentatively TRBD2 (5 bases). Germline lookup yields CDR1 KGHSH and CDR2 LQKENI. This CDR3 contains 16 residues. With 6 bases removed from V and 5 bases from J, the gap between germline ends came to 17 bases. The CDR3 reads CASSPGVPARANVLTF. The CDR3 DNA reads TGTGCCAGCTCGCCCGGGGTCCCCGCTAGGGCCAACGTCCTGACTTTC. The variable domain in full, completed from reference TRBV18 and TRBJ2-6, reads NAGVMQNPRHLVRRRGQEARLRCSPMKGHSHVYWYRQLPEEGLKFMVYLQKENIIDESGMPKERFSAEFPKEGPSILRIQQVVRGDSAAYFCASSPGVPARANVLTFGAGSRLTVL.